This is a list of T cell receptor beta chains from one sample in a study of ipilimumab plus nivolumab after autologous stem cell transplantation. Repertoires were generated with immunoSEQ multiplex PCR, while TCRdb's copy carries only in-frame clones and drops some. The table includes some 3,400 clones, roughly 91% detected once. The sequencing here drew on PBMCs, taken in a trial of ipilimumab plus nivolumab as post-transplant consolidation. These receptors all come from a male donor with multiple myeloma. Each CDR3 is given with its conserved first and last residue. A D gene is named only where the DNA matches it firmly. Only part of the rows carry a size: once, few, many, or a class if the clone is expanded.

d_gene | j_gene | abundance | v_gene | CDR3nt | CDR3aa
TRBD1 | TRBJ1-6 | - | TRBV4-1 | TGCGCCAGCAGCCAAGACAGGGGGCGCGCATCAAATTCACCCCTCCACTTT | CASSQDRGRASNSPLHF
TRBD1 | TRBJ2-2 | - | TRBV10-1 | TGCGCCAGCAGTGACCCGGGACAGTCCACCGGGGAGCTGTTTTTT | CASSDPGQSTGELFF
- | TRBJ1-1 | - | TRBV28 | TGTGCCAGCAGCCCTGGACACACTGAAGCTTTCTTT | CASSPGHTEAFF
- | TRBJ1-2 | - | TRBV5-1 | TGCGCCAGCAGCTTGGTTCCAGGGGATGGCTACACCTTC | CASSLVPGDGYTF
TRBD2 | TRBJ2-7 | - | TRBV5-1 | TGCGCCAGCAGCCGACTAGCGGCGACCTACGAGCAGTACTTC | CASSRLAATYEQYF
- | TRBJ1-2 | - | TRBV11-1 | TGTGCCAGCAGCCCGGGACTCCCCGAGGGCTATGGCTACACCTTC | CASSPGLPEGYGYTF
- | TRBJ2-3 | - | TRBV10-2 | TGCGCCAGCGCTAAGACGGAGCCCCACCTCGGGGCGCAGTATTTT | CASAKTEPHLGAQYF
TRBD2 | TRBJ2-2 | - | TRBV19 | TGTGCCAGTAGGCGGGAGTCGAACACCGGGGAGCTGTTTTTT | CASRRESNTGELFF
TRBD2 | TRBJ2-1 | - | TRBV7-8 | TGTGCCAGCAGCTTGGAGACTAGCGGCCTTTCGAATGAGCAGTTCTTC | CASSLETSGLSNEQFF
- | TRBJ2-3 | - | TRBV6-4 | TGTGCCAGCAGTGAAGGCCGTCCCACAGATACGCAGTATTTT | CASSEGRPTDTQYF
- | TRBJ2-3 | - | TRBV9 | TGTGCCAGCAGCGTAGCCCGGACAGCGGTGACAGATACGCAGTATTTT | CASSVARTAVTDTQYF
- | TRBJ1-2 | - | TRBV7-9 | TGTGCCAGCAGCTTAGGAGGGGTGGTCGGCTACACCTTC | CASSLGGVVGYTF
TRBD1 | TRBJ2-7 | - | TRBV2 | TGTGCCACCGGGACAGGCCCTGGCGAGCAGTACTTC | CATGTGPGEQYF
- | TRBJ1-5 | - | TRBV28 | TGTGCCAGCAAATGGAGGCCCGGAAATCAGCCCCAGCATTTT | CASKWRPGNQPQHF
TRBD1 | TRBJ2-7 | - | TRBV30 | TGTGCCTGGACCCGACAGGGTGGGGGCTACGAGCAGTACTTC | CAWTRQGGGYEQYF
- | TRBJ2-7 | - | TRBV28 | TGTGCCAGCAGGTCCCTTGGACGGCGGGCCTACGAGCAGTACTTC | CASRSLGRRAYEQYF
- | TRBJ1-4 | once | TRBV29-1 | TGCAGCGTTGTTGGGGCAGGCCCGGCAACTAATGAAAAACTGTTTTTT | CSVVGAGPATNEKLFF
- | TRBJ2-5 | - | TRBV19 | TGTGCCAGTAGTCCGGCGGGATCGGGGGAGACCCAGTACTTC | CASSPAGSGETQYF
- | TRBJ2-5 | once | TRBV10-3 | TGTGCCATCAGTGCGTCTGGATCGGCTCAAGAGACCCAGTACTTC | CAISASGSAQETQYF
- | TRBJ2-3 | - | TRBV18 | TGTGCCAGCTCACCGAGTCTAGGTGGTACGCAGTATTTT | CASSPSLGGTQYF
TRBD1 | TRBJ2-5 | - | TRBV29-1 | TGCAGCGTCAGGGGGTACCAAGAGACCCAGTACTTC | CSVRGYQETQYF
- | TRBJ2-2 | - | TRBV7-9 | TGTGCCAGCAGCTTAGCGGCTATCGACACCGGGGAGCTGTTTTTT | CASSLAAIDTGELFF
TRBD2 | TRBJ2-2 | - | TRBV6-6 | TGTGCCAGCAGTCCACAACTACTAGCGACCGGGGAGCTGTTTTTT | CASSPQLLATGELFF
TRBD1 | TRBJ1-2 | - | TRBV28 | TGTGCCAGCAGCATCCGACAGGGGGCAACCTATGGCTACACCTTC | CASSIRQGATYGYTF
- | TRBJ2-7 | once | TRBV5-1 | TGCGCCAGCAGCTTGGATGGCCCCTACGAGCAGTACTTC | CASSLDGPYEQYF
- | TRBJ2-7 | - | TRBV28 | TGTGCCAGCAGTTTGGAACGGGGGGACAGCTCCTACGAGCAGTACTTC | CASSLERGDSSYEQYF
TRBD1 | TRBJ1-3 | - | TRBV5-1 | TGCGCCAGTCGGGACAGTTACTCTGGAAACACCATATATTTT | CASRDSYSGNTIYF
TRBD2 | TRBJ2-5 | - | TRBV5-7 | TGTGCCAGCAGCTCTGGATCTAGCGGGAGGGACCCCCGGGAGATCCAGTACTTC | CASSSGSSGRDPREIQYF
- | TRBJ2-3 | - | TRBV6-5 | TGTGCCAGCACGGACCTCGTTACAGATACGCAGTATTTT | CASTDLVTDTQYF
- | TRBJ2-7 | - | TRBV10-3 | TGTGCCATCAGTGACGGACCAACCGACACTTACGAGCAGTACTTC | CAISDGPTDTYEQYF
- | TRBJ2-1 | - | TRBV19 | TGTGCCAGTAGTATAGTCTACAGAGACAATGAGCAGTTCTTC | CASSIVYRDNEQFF
TRBD1 | TRBJ2-5 | - | TRBV6-5 | TGTGCCAGCAGTTACTCCCTCGACAGGGCAGAGACCCAGTACTTC | CASSYSLDRAETQYF
TRBD1 | TRBJ1-4 | - | TRBV11-2 | TGTGCCAGCAGCTTACTGAGGGGGCGGACTAATGAAAAACTGTTTTTT | CASSLLRGRTNEKLFF
TRBD1 | TRBJ2-4 | - | TRBV5-1 | TGCGCCAGCAGTTCCGGGACAGGGGATGCCAAAAACATTCAGTACTTC | CASSSGTGDAKNIQYF
- | TRBJ2-7 | - | TRBV6-5 | TGTGCCAGCAGTTACTCCCGGGACGTAAGAAGCGAGCAGTACTTC | CASSYSRDVRSEQYF
TRBD1 | TRBJ1-2 | - | TRBV5-4 | TGTGCCAGCAGCCCAGGGGGGCAAATCTATGGCTACACCTTC | CASSPGGQIYGYTF
TRBD2 | TRBJ2-5 | - | TRBV28 | TGTGCCAGCACAGCCGCGGGAGTGGAGACCCAGTACTTC | CASTAAGVETQYF
- | TRBJ1-2 | - | TRBV5-5 | TGTGCCAGCAGCTTGGTTATATGGGGCTATGGCTACACCTTC | CASSLVIWGYGYTF
TRBD2 | TRBJ2-1 | - | TRBV19 | TGTGCCAGTAGTCCCCGGACTAGCGGGAATGCTGAGTTCTTC | CASSPRTSGNAEFF
TRBD2 | TRBJ2-1 | - | TRBV6-5 | TGTGCCAGCAGTTACAGGCTAGCGGGAACGAATGAGCAGTTCTTC | CASSYRLAGTNEQFF
- | TRBJ2-1 | - | TRBV11-2 | TGTGCCAGCAGCTACACCTTGGAAGGCCACTACAATGAGCAGTTCTTC | CASSYTLEGHYNEQFF
TRBD1 | TRBJ1-1 | - | TRBV19 | TGTGCCAGTAGTAACAGGGGCGGGGGTGAAGCTTTCTTT | CASSNRGGGEAFF
- | TRBJ1-1 | - | TRBV27 | TGTGCCAGCAGTATAAATATCGTGAACACTGAAGCTTTCTTT | CASSINIVNTEAFF
TRBD2 | TRBJ2-7 | - | TRBV6-1 | TGTGCCAGCAGTGAAATCCCCGGTCTGGCGGCTAGCGGGAAGTACGAGCAGTACTTC | CASSEIPGLAASGKYEQYF
- | TRBJ1-2 | - | TRBV28 | TGTGCCAGCACCCTAGTAAGCAGTGAGGGCTACACCTTC | CASTLVSSEGYTF
- | TRBJ1-3 | - | TRBV19 | TGTGCCAGTACCCCCTCTGGAAACACCATATATTTT | CASTPSGNTIYF
- | TRBJ2-1 | - | TRBV18 | TGTGCCAGCTCACCGACAGGAGATTCGTACAATGAGCAGTTCTTC | CASSPTGDSYNEQFF
- | TRBJ2-7 | once | TRBV19 | TGTGCCAGTAGTCCCGACGGTCACTACGAGCAGTACTTC | CASSPDGHYEQYF
- | TRBJ1-4 | - | TRBV9 | TGTGCCAGCAGCGTAAAGATTGGAGGGGAACTGTTTTTT | CASSVKIGGELFF
- | TRBJ2-1 | - | TRBV6-5 | TGTGCCAGCGGTCGAACCTACAATGAGCAGTTCTTC | CASGRTYNEQFF
- | TRBJ2-5 | once | TRBV27 | TGTGCCAGCAGTTTCACGGGGTCCACCACTGAGACCCAGTACTTC | CASSFTGSTTETQYF
- | TRBJ2-7 | - | TRBV19 | TGTGCCAGTAGTATCCGGACAGATGGTGGGTTGCGAGAGCAGTACTTC | CASSIRTDGGLREQYF
- | TRBJ2-2 | - | TRBV7-8 | TGTGCCAGCAGCTTAGGAATTGGAGCGAACACCGGGGAGCTGTTTTTT | CASSLGIGANTGELFF
- | TRBJ1-4 | once | TRBV19 | TGTGCCAGTAGCCCGACCGGACGGGGTGAAAAACTGTTTTTT | CASSPTGRGEKLFF
- | TRBJ2-1 | - | TRBV25-1 | TGTGCCAGCAGTGAGGGGGGCGACAATGAGCAGTTCTTC | CASSEGGDNEQFF
- | TRBJ1-6 | - | TRBV7-6 | TGTGCCAGCAGCTTAGAGGGAGGGCCCCTCCACTTT | CASSLEGGPLHF
- | TRBJ2-2 | once | TRBV7-2 | TGTGCCAGCAGCTTAGTTGGGGCGGACGGGGAGCTGTTTTTT | CASSLVGADGELFF
- | TRBJ2-1 | - | TRBV20-1 | TGCAGTGCTCATGACTCCAATGAGCAGTTCTTC | CSAHDSNEQFF
- | TRBJ1-1 | - | TRBV11-2 | TGTGCCAGCAGCTTTGTTGGGGCGACGGAAGCTTTCTTT | CASSFVGATEAFF